These T cell receptor beta chains were read from a single sample in a study of TIL therapy for anti-PD-1-resistant metastatic lung cancer. The repertoire was sequenced with immunoSEQ multiplex PCR; TCRdb's copy has only in-frame clones and lacks some. The profile shows more than 55,000 clones, roughly four fifths of them singletons. Sequenced material: blood, taken at baseline. These receptors originate from a person aged 25-80 years with non-small cell lung cancer. CDR3s leave out the opening cysteine and the closing phenylalanine or tryptophan. The order of the fields is clone size, V gene, J gene, CDR3 protein. Clone sizes are given selectively: once, few, many, or a class where the clone is expanded.

>-|TRBV7-9|TRBJ1-4
ASSSARSENEKLF
>medium-sized|TRBV7-9|TRBJ1-3
ASSRGNTIY
>few|TRBV7-6|TRBJ2-2
ASSTPSGGLTGELF
>-|TRBV3-1/TRBV3-2|TRBJ2-1
ASSQDWGTSYNEQF
>-|TRBV5-1|TRBJ2-1
ASSPGQSYNEQF
>-|TRBV28|TRBJ2-3
ASSQRTTPLRAQY
>-|TRBV5-1|TRBJ2-1
ASRIQGGTYNEQF
>-|TRBV19|TRBJ1-3
ASSVSGTAGNTIY
>-|TRBV9|TRBJ2-7
ASSVDPAGTYEQY
>-|TRBV15|TRBJ2-1
ATSRVPGREQF
>-|TRBV7-8|TRBJ2-6
ASSLDRGRKGGANVLT
>-|TRBV30|TRBJ2-7
AWSNRQGAGDEQY
>once|TRBV7-2|TRBJ2-3
ASSIGQGSDTQY
>-|TRBV6-5|TRBJ2-4
ASSLGPKNIQY
>-|TRBV18|TRBJ2-5
ASSRRPEEETQY
>once|TRBV4-1|TRBJ2-1
ASSQPGLAVLYNEQF
>-|TRBV18|TRBJ2-4
ASGDLYIQY
>-|TRBV15|TRBJ1-4
ATSRRTGVNEKLF
>once|TRBV14|TRBJ1-2
ASSLQVRKSLSGYT
>-|TRBV6-5|TRBJ2-1
ASSQNPTQNNEQF
>-|TRBV7-8|TRBJ1-1
ASSTSGRRFTETF
>-|TRBV6-5|TRBJ1-3
ASSVSGTRLHTIY
>-|TRBV30|TRBJ1-5
AWQRENNQPQH
>-|TRBV15|TRBJ1-6
ATSSPGNSYNSPLH
>-|TRBV3-1/TRBV3-2|TRBJ1-3
ASSQYNSGNTIY
>-|TRBV10-1|TRBJ1-1
ASSEHTEAF
>-|TRBV10-1|TRBJ1-1
ASSESGPLGTEAF
>-|TRBV11-1|TRBJ2-1
ASSLLRDTSYNEQF
>-|TRBV27|TRBJ1-2
ASRTAPGQGSLMGYGYT
>-|TRBV5-1|TRBJ1-1
ASSLNLGGGEAF
>-|TRBV25-1|TRBJ2-3
ASSAPGILTQY
>-|TRBV28|TRBJ2-2
GTRDSQGTNTGELF
>-|TRBV2|TRBJ2-4
ASSVKNIQY
>-|TRBV2|TRBJ2-3
ASGGKSVGTDTQY